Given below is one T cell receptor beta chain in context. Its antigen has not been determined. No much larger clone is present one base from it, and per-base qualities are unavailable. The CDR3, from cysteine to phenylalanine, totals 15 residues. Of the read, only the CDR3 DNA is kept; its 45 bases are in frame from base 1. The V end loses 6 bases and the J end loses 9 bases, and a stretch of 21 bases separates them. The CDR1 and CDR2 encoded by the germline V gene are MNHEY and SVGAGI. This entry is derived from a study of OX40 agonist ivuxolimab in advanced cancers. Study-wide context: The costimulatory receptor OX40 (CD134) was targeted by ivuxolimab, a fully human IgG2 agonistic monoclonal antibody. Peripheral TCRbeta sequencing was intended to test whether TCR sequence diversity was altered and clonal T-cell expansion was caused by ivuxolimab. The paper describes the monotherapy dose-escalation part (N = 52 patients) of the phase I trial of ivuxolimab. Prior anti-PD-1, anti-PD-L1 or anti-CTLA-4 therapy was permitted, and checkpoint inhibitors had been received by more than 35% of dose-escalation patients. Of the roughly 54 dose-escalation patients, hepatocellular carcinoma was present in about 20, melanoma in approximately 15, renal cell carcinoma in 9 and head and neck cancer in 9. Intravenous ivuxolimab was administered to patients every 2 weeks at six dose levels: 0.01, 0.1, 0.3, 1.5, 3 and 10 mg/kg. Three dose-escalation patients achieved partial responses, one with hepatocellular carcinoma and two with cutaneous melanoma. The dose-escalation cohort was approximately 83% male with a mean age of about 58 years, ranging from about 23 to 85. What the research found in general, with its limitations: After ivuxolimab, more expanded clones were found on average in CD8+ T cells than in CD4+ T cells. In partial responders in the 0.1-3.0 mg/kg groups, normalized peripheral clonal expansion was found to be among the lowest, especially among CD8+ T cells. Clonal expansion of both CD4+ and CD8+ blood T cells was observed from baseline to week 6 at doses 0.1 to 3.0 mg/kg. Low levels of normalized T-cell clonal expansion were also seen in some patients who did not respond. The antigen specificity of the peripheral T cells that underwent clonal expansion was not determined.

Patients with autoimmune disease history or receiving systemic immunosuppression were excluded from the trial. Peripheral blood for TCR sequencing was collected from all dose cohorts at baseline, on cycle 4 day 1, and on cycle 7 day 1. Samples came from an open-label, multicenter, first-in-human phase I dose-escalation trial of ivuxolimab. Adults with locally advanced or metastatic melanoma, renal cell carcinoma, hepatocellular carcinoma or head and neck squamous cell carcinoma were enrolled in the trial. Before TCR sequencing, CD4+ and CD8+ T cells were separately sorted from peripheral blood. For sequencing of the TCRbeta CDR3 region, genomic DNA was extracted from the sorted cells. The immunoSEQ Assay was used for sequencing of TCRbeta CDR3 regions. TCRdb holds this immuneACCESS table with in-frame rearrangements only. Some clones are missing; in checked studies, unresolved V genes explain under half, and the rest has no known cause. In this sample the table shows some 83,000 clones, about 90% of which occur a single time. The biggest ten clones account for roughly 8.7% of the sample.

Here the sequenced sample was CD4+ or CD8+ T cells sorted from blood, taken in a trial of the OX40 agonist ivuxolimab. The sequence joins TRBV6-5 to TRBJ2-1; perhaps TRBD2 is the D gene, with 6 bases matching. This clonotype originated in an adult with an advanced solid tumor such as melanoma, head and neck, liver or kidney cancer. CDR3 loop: CASRGLDGLWFEQFF. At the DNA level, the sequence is TGTGCCAGCAGGGGACTGGACGGACTATGGTTTGAGCAGTTCTTC.